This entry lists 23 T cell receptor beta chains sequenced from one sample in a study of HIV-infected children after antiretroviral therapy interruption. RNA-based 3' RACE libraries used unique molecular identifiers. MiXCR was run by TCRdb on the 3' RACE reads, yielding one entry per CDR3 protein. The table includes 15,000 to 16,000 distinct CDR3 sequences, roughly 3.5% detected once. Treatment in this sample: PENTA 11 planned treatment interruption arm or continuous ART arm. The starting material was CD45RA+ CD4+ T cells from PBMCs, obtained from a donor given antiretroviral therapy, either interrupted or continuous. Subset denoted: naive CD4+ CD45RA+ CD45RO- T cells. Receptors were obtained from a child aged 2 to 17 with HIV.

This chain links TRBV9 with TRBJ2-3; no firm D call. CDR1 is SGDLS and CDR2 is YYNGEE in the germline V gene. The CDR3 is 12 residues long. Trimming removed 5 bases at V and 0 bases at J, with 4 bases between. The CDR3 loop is CASRHSTDTQYF. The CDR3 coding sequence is TGTGCCAGCAGGCATAGCACAGATACGCAGTATTTT.

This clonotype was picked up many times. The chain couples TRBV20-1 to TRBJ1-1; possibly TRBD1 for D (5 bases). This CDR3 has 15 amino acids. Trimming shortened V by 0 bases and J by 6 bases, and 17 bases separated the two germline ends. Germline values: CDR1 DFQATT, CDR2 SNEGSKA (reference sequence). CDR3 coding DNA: TGCAGTGCTAGAGATCGGTCCGGGGGACGGTCTGAAGCTTTCTTT. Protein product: CSARDRSGGRSEAFF.

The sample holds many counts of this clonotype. CDR3 sequence: CSAPPRRFSYNEQFF. The CDR3 DNA is TGCAGTGCTCCCCCCCGGCGATTCTCCTACAATGAGCAGTTCTTC. The gene calls are TRBV20-1 and TRBJ2-1; no definite D call. This CDR3 comprises 15 residues. V was clipped by 5 bases and J by 0 bases, with 14 bases between them. Germline V gene data show CDR1 as DFQATT and CDR2 as SNEGSKA (reference sequence).

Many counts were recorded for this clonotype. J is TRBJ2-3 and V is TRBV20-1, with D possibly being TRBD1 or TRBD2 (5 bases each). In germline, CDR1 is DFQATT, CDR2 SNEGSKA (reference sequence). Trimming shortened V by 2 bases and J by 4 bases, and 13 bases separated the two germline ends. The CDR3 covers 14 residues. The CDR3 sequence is CSARPLQGPDTQYF. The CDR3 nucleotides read TGCAGTGCTAGACCACTCCAGGGACCAGATACGCAGTATTTT.

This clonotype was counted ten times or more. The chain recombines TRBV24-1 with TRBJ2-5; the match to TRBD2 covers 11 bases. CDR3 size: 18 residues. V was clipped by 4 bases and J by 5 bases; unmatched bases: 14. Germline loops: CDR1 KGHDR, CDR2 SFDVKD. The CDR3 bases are TGTGCCACCAGTGACCGTCTGACTAGCGGGATTAGTGAGGAGACCCAGTACTTC. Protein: CATSDRLTSGISEETQYF.

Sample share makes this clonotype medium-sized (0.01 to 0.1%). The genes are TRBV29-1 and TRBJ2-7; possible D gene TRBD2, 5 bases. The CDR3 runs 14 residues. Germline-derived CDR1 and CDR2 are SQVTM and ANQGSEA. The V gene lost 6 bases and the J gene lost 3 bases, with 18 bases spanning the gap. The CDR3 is CSVSIGDRGYEQYF. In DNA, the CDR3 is TGCAGCGTGTCAATCGGCGACCGGGGCTACGAGCAGTACTTC.

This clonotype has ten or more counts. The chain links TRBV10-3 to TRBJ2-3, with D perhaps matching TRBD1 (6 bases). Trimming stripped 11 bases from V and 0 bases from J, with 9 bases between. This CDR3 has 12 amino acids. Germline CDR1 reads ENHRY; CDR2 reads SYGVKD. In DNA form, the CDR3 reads TGTGCCTATGGGGGCAGCACAGATACGCAGTATTTT. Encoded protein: CAYGGSTDTQYF.

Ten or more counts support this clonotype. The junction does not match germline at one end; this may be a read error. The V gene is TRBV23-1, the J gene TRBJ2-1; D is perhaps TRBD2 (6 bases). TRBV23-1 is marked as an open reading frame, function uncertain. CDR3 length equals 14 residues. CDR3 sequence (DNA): TGTGCCAGCAGTCGGGACTGGGGGTATGCTGAGCAGTTCTTC. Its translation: CASSRDWGYAEQFF.

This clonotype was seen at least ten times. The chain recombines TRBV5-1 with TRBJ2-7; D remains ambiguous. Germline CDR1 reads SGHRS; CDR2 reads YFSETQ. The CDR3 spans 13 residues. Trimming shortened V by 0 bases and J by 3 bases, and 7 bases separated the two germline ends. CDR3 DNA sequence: TGCGCCAGCAGCTTGGTCGAATTCTACGAGCAGTACTTC. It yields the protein CASSLVEFYEQYF.

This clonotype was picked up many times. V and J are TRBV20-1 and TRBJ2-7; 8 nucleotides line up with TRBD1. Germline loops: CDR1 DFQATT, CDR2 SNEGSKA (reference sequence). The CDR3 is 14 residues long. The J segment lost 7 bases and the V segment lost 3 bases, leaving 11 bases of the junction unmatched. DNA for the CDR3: TGCAGTGCTAGGTCGCGACAGGGGTGGGGAGAGCAGTACTTC. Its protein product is CSARSRQGWGEQYF.

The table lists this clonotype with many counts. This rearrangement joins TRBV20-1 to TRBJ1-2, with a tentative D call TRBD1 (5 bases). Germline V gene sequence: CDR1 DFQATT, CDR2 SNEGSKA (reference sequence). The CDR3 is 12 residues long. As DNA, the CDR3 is TGCAGGGGGGGGGGAGAAAGCGGCGGCTACACCTTC. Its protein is CRGGGESGGYTF.

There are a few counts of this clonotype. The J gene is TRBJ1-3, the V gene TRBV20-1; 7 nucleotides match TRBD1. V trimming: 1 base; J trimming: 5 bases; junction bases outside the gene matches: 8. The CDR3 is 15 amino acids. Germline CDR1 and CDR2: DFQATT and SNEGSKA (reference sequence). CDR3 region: CSARAGAGGRNTIYF. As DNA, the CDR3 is TGCAGTGCTAGAGCAGGGGCAGGGGGAAGAAACACCATATATTTT.

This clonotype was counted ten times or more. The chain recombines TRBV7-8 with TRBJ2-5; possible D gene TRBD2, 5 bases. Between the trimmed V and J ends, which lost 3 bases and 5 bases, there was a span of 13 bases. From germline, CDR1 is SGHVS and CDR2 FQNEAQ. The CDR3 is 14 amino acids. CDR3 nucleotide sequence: TGTGCCAGCAGCTTGACCGGGAAGACGGAGACCCAGTACTTC. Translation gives CASSLTGKTETQYF.

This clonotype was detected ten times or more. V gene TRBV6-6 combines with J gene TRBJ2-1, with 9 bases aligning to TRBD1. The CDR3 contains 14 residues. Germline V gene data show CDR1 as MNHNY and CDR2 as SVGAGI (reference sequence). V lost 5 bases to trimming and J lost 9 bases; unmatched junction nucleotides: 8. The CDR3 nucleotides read TGTGCCAGCAGTCCGACGGGACAGGGCGGTGAGCAGTTCTTC. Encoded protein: CASSPTGQGGEQFF.

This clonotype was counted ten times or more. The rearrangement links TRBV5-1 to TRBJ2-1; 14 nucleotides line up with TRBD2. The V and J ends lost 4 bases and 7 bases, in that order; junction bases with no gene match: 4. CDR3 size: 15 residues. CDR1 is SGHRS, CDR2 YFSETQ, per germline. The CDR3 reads CASSPGLAGENEQFF. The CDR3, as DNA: TGCGCCAGCAGCCCGGGACTAGCGGGGGAAAATGAGCAGTTCTTC.

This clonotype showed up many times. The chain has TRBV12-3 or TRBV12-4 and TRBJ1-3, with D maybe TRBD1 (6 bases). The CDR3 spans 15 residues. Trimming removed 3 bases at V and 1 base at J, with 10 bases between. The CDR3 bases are TGTGCCAGCAGTTTTAAGGGGGGGTCTGGAAACACCATATATTTT. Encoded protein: CASSFKGGSGNTIYF.

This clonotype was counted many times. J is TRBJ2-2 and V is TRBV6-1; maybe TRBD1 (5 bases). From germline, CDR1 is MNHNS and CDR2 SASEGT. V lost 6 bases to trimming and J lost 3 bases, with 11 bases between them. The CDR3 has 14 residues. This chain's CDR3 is CASSRVGDTGELFF. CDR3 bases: TGTGCCAGCAGCAGGGTGGGCGACACCGGGGAGCTGTTTTTT.

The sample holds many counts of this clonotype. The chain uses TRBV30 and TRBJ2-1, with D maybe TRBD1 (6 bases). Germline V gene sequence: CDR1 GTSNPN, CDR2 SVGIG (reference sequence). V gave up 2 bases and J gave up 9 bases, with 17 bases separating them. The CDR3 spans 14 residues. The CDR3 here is CAWSPGQNYAEQFF. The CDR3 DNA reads TGTGCCTGGAGTCCGGGACAAAACTATGCTGAGCAGTTCTTC. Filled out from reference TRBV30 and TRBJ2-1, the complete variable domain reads SQTIHQWPATLVQPVGSPLSLECTVEGTSNPNLYWYRQAAGRGLQLLFYSVGIGQISSEVPQNLSASRPQDRQFILSSKKLLLSDSGFYLCAWSPGQNYAEQFFGPGTRLTVL.

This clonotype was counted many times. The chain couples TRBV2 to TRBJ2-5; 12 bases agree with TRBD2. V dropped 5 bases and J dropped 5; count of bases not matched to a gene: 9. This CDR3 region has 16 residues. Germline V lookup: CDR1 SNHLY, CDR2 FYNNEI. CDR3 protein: CASSPSGGAGAETQYF. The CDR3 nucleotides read TGTGCCAGCAGTCCTAGCGGGGGGGCAGGGGCGGAGACCCAGTACTTC.

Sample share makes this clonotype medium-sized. The CDR3 nucleotides read TGTGCCAGCAGCGGGGCCTATGGCTACACCTTC. As protein: CASSGAYGYTF. The chain uses TRBV7-3 and TRBJ1-2; perhaps TRBD1 as D (5 bases). The germline CDR1 and CDR2 sequences are SGHTA and FQGTGA. With 5 bases removed from V and 4 bases from J, the gap between germline ends came to 5 bases. The CDR3 contains 11 residues. The variable domain in full, with the rest retrieved from reference TRBV7-3 and TRBJ1-2, is GAGVSQTPSNKVTEKGKYVELRCDPISGHTALYWYRQSLGQGPEFLIYFQGTGAADDSGLPNDRFFAVRPEGSVSTLKIQRTERGDSAVYLCASSGAYGYTFGSGTRLTVV.

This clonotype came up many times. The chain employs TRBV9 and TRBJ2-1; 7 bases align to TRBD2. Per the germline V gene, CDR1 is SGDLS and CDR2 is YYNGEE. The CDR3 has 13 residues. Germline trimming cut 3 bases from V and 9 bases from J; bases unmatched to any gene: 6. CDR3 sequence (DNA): TGTGCCAGCAGCGCCCGACTAGCAGCTGAGCAGTTCTTC. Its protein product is CASSARLAAEQFF.

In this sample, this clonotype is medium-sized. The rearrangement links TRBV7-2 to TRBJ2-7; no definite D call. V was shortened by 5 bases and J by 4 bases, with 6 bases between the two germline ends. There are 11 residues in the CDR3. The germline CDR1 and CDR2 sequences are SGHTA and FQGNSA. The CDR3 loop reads CASSPQYEQYF. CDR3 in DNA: TGTGCCAGCAGCCCCCAGTACGAGCAGTACTTC.

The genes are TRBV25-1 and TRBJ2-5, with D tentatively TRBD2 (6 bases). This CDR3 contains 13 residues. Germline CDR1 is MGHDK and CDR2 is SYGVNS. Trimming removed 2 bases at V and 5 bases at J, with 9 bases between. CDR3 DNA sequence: TGTGCCAGCAGTGAAGTTGGGAGGGAGACCCAGTACTTC. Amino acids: CASSEVGRETQYF.